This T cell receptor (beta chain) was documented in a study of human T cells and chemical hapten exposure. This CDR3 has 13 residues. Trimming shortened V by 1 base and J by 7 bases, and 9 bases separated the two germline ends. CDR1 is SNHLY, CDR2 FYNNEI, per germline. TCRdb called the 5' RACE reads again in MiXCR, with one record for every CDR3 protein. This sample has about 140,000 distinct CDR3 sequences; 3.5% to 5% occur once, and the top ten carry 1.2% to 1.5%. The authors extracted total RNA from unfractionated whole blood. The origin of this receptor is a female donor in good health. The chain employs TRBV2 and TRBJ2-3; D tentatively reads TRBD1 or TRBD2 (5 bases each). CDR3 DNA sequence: TGTGCCAGCAGTGAAGGGGGGATGAATACGCAGTATTTT. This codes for CASSEGGMNTQYF.